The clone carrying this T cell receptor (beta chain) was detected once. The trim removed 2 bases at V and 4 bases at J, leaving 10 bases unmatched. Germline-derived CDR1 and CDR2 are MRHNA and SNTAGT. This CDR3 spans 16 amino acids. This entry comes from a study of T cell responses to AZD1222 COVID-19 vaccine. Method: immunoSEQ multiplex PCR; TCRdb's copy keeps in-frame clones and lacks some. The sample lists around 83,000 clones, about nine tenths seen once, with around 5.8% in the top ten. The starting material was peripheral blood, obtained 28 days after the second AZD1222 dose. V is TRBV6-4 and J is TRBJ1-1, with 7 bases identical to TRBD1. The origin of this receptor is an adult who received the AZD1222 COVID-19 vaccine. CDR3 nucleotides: TGTGCCAGCAGTGACCATGGACAGGCCATGAGCACTGAAGCTTTCTTT. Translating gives CASSDHGQAMSTEAFF.